This TCR beta chain was retrieved from a study of T cell repertoires in cytomegalovirus infection. Study summary: Researchers turned to recently identified HLA-C-restricted CMV epitopes as well as well-studied HLA-B-restricted ones. It can be stated that public TCR beta signatures indicated CMV infection as well as a matching HLA type. Study results and caveats: HLA-C-restricted CMV clonotypes gave the most frequent clonotype in two of eight donors.

The CDR3 consists of 15 residues. V shed 5 bases, J shed 3 bases, and the junction held 7 bases outside the gene matches. The V gene's germline CDR1 is SGHTA and CDR2 FQGNSA. Each CDR3 protein is one row after TCRdb ran MiXCR on the reads. The table shows around 900,000 distinct CDR3 sequences, with around 30% occurring only once. With respect to this clonotype: The antigen remains undetermined.

This sequence was found in a human donor in good health (CMV status not recorded). Some clones in this sample may be carry-over from other donors' samples. This sample comprised cultured CD8+ T cells from PBMCs, obtained from culture after CMV antigen stimulation. The J gene is TRBJ2-3, the V gene TRBV7-2, with TRBD2 matching over 8 bases. The CDR3 sequence is CASSVGAGGTDTQYF. CDR3 DNA: TGTGCCAGCAGCGTCGGGGCGGGAGGAACAGATACGCAGTATTTT.